Listed here are 30 T cell receptor beta chains from one sample, sequenced in a study of T cells in women clearing cervical HPV infection. The method was immunoSEQ multiplex PCR; TCRdb's version includes in-frame clones alone and lacks a portion of them. The table lists some 23,000 clones. The sample consisted of blood buffy coat. The receptor set was obtained from a woman aged 18 to 69 with a cervical HPV16 infection that either progressed to CIN3+ or cleared (not recorded which).

Note on this clone: The CDR3 end lies 3 residues beyond the end of the read and is filled in from the germline J gene. The chain has TRBV24-1 and TRBJ2-3, with TRBD2 identical over 14 bases. CDR3 length: 17 residues. The J segment lost 2 bases and the V segment lost 4 bases, leaving 4 bases of the junction unmatched. CDR1 and CDR2 from the germline V gene are KGHDR and SFDVKD. Incomplete CDR3 DNA: TGTGCCACCAGTGACCAGACTAGCGGGGGGGCCACAGATACG. Translated, it gives CATSDQTSGGATDT. The CDR3, in full, reads CATSDQTSGGATDTQYF.

To note about this clone: The read is 3 residues too short to cover the CDR3 end, so that end is filled in from the germline J gene. The chain is built from TRBV20-1 and TRBJ1-1; D unresolved. Germline V gene data show CDR1 as DFQATT and CDR2 as SNEGSKA (reference sequence). The CDR3 sequence is 12 residues long. Trimming took off 1 base at V and 4 bases at J, with 7 bases between the two ends. The CDR3 protein is CSARGRATEAFF. The CDR3 bases that were read are TGCAGTGCTAGAGGGAGGGCCACTGAA.

Note on this clone: The observed sequence ends 3 residues before the CDR3 terminus, with the missing tail filled in from the germline J gene. The rearrangement links TRBV5-1 to TRBJ2-7; 8 bases are shared with TRBD2. There are 15 residues in the CDR3. Germline values: CDR1 SGHRS, CDR2 YFSETQ. The V gene end was trimmed by 0 bases and the J gene end by 0 bases; junction bases not matched to a gene: 2. The part of the CDR3 DNA that was read is TGCGCCAGCAGCTTGGGGACTAGCTCCTCCTACGAG. It codes for CASSLGTSSSYE. The full CDR3 reads CASSLGTSSSYEQYF.

As to this clone: The read ends 3 residues early relative to the CDR3; the germline J gene fills the gap. The chain links TRBV4-1 to TRBJ2-7; D perhaps matches TRBD1 (6 bases). The CDR3 totals 15 residues. Germline CDR1 MGHRA, CDR2 YSYEKL. Trimming pared 4 bases from V and 0 bases from J, leaving 13 bases between. The CDR3 loop reads CASSRQALGSYEQYF. CDR3 bases read: TGCGCCAGCAGCCGACAGGCCCTTGGCTCCTACGAG.

Of note for this clone: The read is 3 residues too short to cover the CDR3 end, so that end is filled in from the germline J gene. The chain links TRBV20-1 to TRBJ2-1; 7 positions match TRBD1. With 1 base clipped from V and 2 bases from J, the junction kept 2 bases outside the gene matches. This CDR3 has 14 amino acids. Germline CDR1 is DFQATT and CDR2 is SNEGSKA (reference sequence). The CDR3 bases that were read are TGCAGTGCTAGAGGACAGGGCCCCTACAATGAG. Translation: CSARGQGPYNE. The complete CDR3 sequence is CSARGQGPYNEQFF.

Regarding this clone: The CDR3 is cut off 3 residues early in the read; its end comes from the germline J gene. The chain couples TRBV7-2 to TRBJ2-3; maybe TRBD1 (6 bases). From germline, CDR1 is SGHTA and CDR2 FQGNSA. Trimming pared 6 bases from V and 0 bases from J, leaving 13 bases between. The CDR3 is 15 amino acids. CDR3 residues: CASRRQAASTDTQYF. The sequenced part of the CDR3 DNA is TGTGCCAGCAGAAGACAGGCCGCTAGCACAGATACG.

In the case of this clone: The read terminates 3 residues before the CDR3 end, so the remaining end is supplied by the germline J gene. The rearrangement joins TRBV15 to TRBJ2-1; perhaps TRBD1 as D (5 bases). There are 15 residues in the CDR3. Germline CDR1 and CDR2: LNHNV and YYDKDF (reference sequence). Trimming stripped 1 base from V and 2 bases from J, with 9 bases between. The CDR3 here is CATSRVRDAYNEQFF. CDR3 DNA (partial): TGTGCCACCAGCAGAGTCAGGGATGCCTACAATGAG.

In regard to this clone: The sequence runs out 3 residues before the end of the CDR3; the remainder is reconstructed from the germline J gene. The chain recombines TRBV2 with TRBJ1-6; 8 nucleotides agree with TRBD1. The CDR3 has 13 residues. After removal of 4 bases from V and 10 bases from J, the junction contained 3 bases not matched to a gene. Germline CDR1 SNHLY, CDR2 FYNNEI. The CDR3 DNA, read in part, is TGTGCCAGCAGTGGACAGGGGTCATCACCC. Its translation is CASSGQGSSP. The full CDR3 protein is CASSGQGSSPLHF. Based on the CDR3 plus reference TRBV2 and TRBJ1-6, the full variable domain is EPEVTQTPSHQVTQMGQEVILRCVPISNHLYFYWYRQILGQKVEFLVSFYNNEISEKSEIFDDQFSVERPDGSNFTLKIRSTKLEDSAMYFCASSGQGSSPLHFGNGTRLTVT.

A remark on this clone: The CDR3 extends 3 residues past the end of the read, so its final part is completed from the germline J gene. The chain employs TRBV5-1 and TRBJ2-7; D call uncertain. In germline, CDR1 is SGHRS, CDR2 YFSETQ. V was pared by 2 bases and J by 4 bases, with 13 bases between. The length of the CDR3 is 14 residues. The CDR3 DNA, read in part, is TGCGCCAGCAGCTTAGGCACTAACCCTTACGAG. This translates into CASSLGTNPYE. The full CDR3 protein is CASSLGTNPYEQYF.

Of note for this clone: Read coverage stops 3 residues before the CDR3 terminus; the germline J gene supplies the remainder. V usage is TRBV19 and J usage is TRBJ2-5; the match to TRBD1 covers 9 bases. The CDR3 totals 16 residues. V dropped 7 bases and J dropped 5; count of bases not matched to a gene: 14. Germline assignment: CDR1 LNHDA and CDR2 SQIVND (reference sequence). This CDR3 reads CASTPPWTGDDETQYF. The CDR3 DNA, read in part, is TGTGCCAGTACCCCACCTTGGACAGGGGACGATGAGACC.

With respect to this clone: The sequenced fragment ends 3 residues before the CDR3 boundary, so the rest is inferred from the germline J gene. The rearrangement joins TRBV5-4 to TRBJ2-1, with D possibly matching TRBD1 (6 bases). The CDR3 covers 15 residues. Trimming stripped 4 bases from V and 2 bases from J, with 13 bases between. Per the germline V gene, CDR1 is SGHNT and CDR2 is YYREEE (reference sequence). Incomplete CDR3 DNA: TGTGCCAGCAGCCCGACAGGTGAAACCTACAATGAG. Translated, it gives CASSPTGETYNE. From start to end, the CDR3 is CASSPTGETYNEQFF.

Remarks on this clone: The CDR3 end falls 3 residues outside the read, so it is completed with the germline J gene. The rearrangement uses TRBV11-3 and TRBJ2-1, with D possibly being TRBD1 (6 bases). The CDR3 runs 13 residues. V was pared by 4 bases and J by 5 bases, with 9 bases between. CDR1 is SGHNT and CDR2 is YENEEA in the germline V gene. Partial CDR3 DNA: TGTGCCAGCAGCTACGACAGGCACAATGAG. Translated: CASSYDRHNE. The full CDR3 is CASSYDRHNEQFF.

Regarding this clone: The read stops 3 residues short of the end of the CDR3; the missing end is completed from the germline J gene. The chain uses TRBV7-8 and TRBJ2-3; TRBD2 agrees at 12 bases. The J segment lost 6 bases and the V segment lost 5 bases, leaving 15 bases of the junction unmatched. The CDR3 contains 18 residues. Germline CDR1 and CDR2: SGHVS and FQNEAQ. The CDR3 protein is CASSPRASLAGGPDTQYF. The covered CDR3 bases are TGTGCCAGCAGCCCGAGGGCATCTCTAGCGGGAGGGCCTGATACG.

Remarks on this clone: Coverage ceases 3 residues before the CDR3 finishes, and the germline J gene fills in the end. V and J are TRBV5-1 and TRBJ2-1; 10 bases match TRBD1. The CDR3 is 15 amino acids. V trimming: 1 base; J trimming: 5 bases; junction bases outside the gene matches: 3. Germline CDR1 is SGHRS and CDR2 is YFSETQ. The sequenced CDR3 bases are TGCGCCAGCAGCTTGTGGACAGGGGGGGACAATGAG. Translation: CASSLWTGGDNE. The complete CDR3 reads CASSLWTGGDNEQFF.

As regards this clone: The read halts 3 residues ahead of the CDR3 end, with the missing end drawn from the germline J gene. The chain employs TRBV2 and TRBJ2-7; 9 bases line up with TRBD2. CDR3 length: 15 residues. The germline V gene has CDR1 SNHLY and CDR2 FYNNEI. The J segment lost 6 bases and the V segment lost 8 bases, leaving 14 bases of the junction unmatched. CDR3 bases read: TGTGCCAGCGCCCTGAGGCGGGGGGGCCCTGGCGAG. Its translation is CASALRRGGPGE. The CDR3 in its entirety is CASALRRGGPGEQYF.

Concerning this clone itself: The read terminates 3 residues before the CDR3 end, so the remaining end is supplied by the germline J gene. The J gene is TRBJ2-5, the V gene TRBV27, with a weak D call TRBD2 (6 bases). The CDR3 is 18 amino acids. The germline V and J ends were trimmed by 1 base and 3 bases, with 21 bases remaining between them. The germline CDR1 and CDR2 sequences are MNHEY and SMNVEV (reference sequence). The CDR3 bases that were read are TGTGCCAGCAGTTTATTTGGCGGGGCCTCTTCTCGGGAAGAGACC. This codes for CASSLFGGASSREET. The full CDR3 reads CASSLFGGASSREETQYF.

As for this clone: Read data end 3 residues before the CDR3 end; the end is taken from the germline J gene. This rearrangement joins TRBV6-4 to TRBJ2-2; 12 bases are a match to TRBD2. This CDR3 is 15 amino acids long. Germline trimming cut 4 bases from V and 3 bases from J; bases unmatched to any gene: 0. Germline lookup yields CDR1 MRHNA and CDR2 SNTAGT. The CDR3 is CASSGLAGDTGELFF. CDR3 DNA, as far as it was read: TGTGCCAGCAGTGGACTAGCGGGAGACACCGGGGAG.

As regards this clone: Read sequence stops 3 residues before the CDR3 end, and the germline J gene provides the missing end. The rearrangement joins TRBV29-1 to TRBJ1-2; D is perhaps TRBD1 (5 bases). The CDR3 runs 12 residues. In germline, CDR1 is SQVTM, CDR2 ANQGSEA. Trimming shortened V by 1 base and J by 2 bases, and 5 bases separated the two germline ends. CDR3 loop: CSVEGQNYGYTF. The part of the CDR3 DNA that was read is TGCAGCGTTGAAGGACAGAACTATGGC.

In the case of this clone: The DNA ends 3 residues before the CDR3 does, and the rest of the CDR3 is filled in from the germline J gene. The rearrangement joins TRBV7-3 to TRBJ2-5; 14 bases fit TRBD2. The length of the CDR3 is 17 residues. Losses at the gene ends were 2 bases for V and 5 bases for J; bases not matched to a gene: 7. Germline CDR1 is SGHTA and CDR2 is FQGTGA. The sequenced CDR3 bases are TGTGCCAGCAGCTTAGGACTAGCGGGAGGTGCGGGTGAGACC. Its translation is CASSLGLAGGAGET. The whole CDR3 is CASSLGLAGGAGETQYF.

On this clone: The read ends 3 residues early relative to the CDR3; the germline J gene fills the gap. This chain joins TRBV2 and TRBJ1-6; no definite D call. The V and J ends lost 4 bases and 10 bases respectively, with 14 bases between them. Germline V gene lookup returns CDR1 SNHLY and CDR2 FYNNEI. This CDR3 comprises 14 residues. CDR3 DNA (partial): TGTGCCAGCAGTGTTGCCCGGGTTACATCACCC. Translating gives CASSVARVTSP. The whole CDR3 protein is CASSVARVTSPLHF.

On this clone: Read data end 3 residues before the CDR3 end; the end is taken from the germline J gene. The J gene is TRBJ1-3, the V gene TRBV6-2 or TRBV6-3, with unresolved D. Germline V gene lookup returns CDR1 MNHEY and CDR2 SVGEGT. Trimming took off 6 bases at V and 4 bases at J, with 10 bases between the two ends. CDR3 length equals 13 residues. CDR3 DNA (partial): TGTGCCAGCAGCCTAGACGCCGGAAACACC. Translating it yields CASSLDAGNT. The entire CDR3 sequence reads CASSLDAGNTIYF.

Turning to this clone: With the read ending 3 residues before the CDR3 end, the germline J gene is used to fill in that end. The V and J genes are TRBV30 and TRBJ1-5, with D tentatively TRBD1 (6 bases). The CDR3 length is 13 residues. The germline CDR1 and CDR2 sequences are GTSNPN and SVGIG (reference sequence). Trimming took off 2 bases at V and 7 bases at J, with 12 bases between the two ends. CDR3 DNA, as far as it was read: TGTGCCTGGAGTCATGGGGGCGACCAGCCC. Translation gives CAWSHGGDQP. The entire CDR3 protein reads CAWSHGGDQPQHF.

Turning to this clone: The CDR3 goes on 3 residues after the read ends, and that part is filled in from the germline J gene. The chain has TRBV5-1 and TRBJ2-5, with TRBD2 matching over 11 bases. The V segment lost 4 bases and the J segment 4 bases; nucleotides outside the gene matches: 3. The CDR3 totals 14 residues. Germline V lookup: CDR1 SGHRS, CDR2 YFSETQ. The CDR3 spells CASSTGTSGETQYF. The part of the CDR3 DNA that was read is TGCGCCAGCAGCACCGGGACTAGCGGAGAGACC.

Points on this clone: The read ends 3 residues shy of where the CDR3 ends; the end is completed using the germline J gene. J is TRBJ1-1 and V is TRBV4-1; TRBD1 might be the D (6 bases). This CDR3 comprises 14 residues. CDR1 MGHRA and CDR2 YSYEKL come from the germline V gene. The germline V and J ends were trimmed by 4 bases and 1 base, with 10 bases remaining between them. CDR3 DNA (partial): TGCGCCAGCAGCCTGGGACACCCGAACACTGAA. Amino acid sequence: CASSLGHPNTE. The entire CDR3 sequence reads CASSLGHPNTEAFF.

CDR3 bases read: TGTGCCAGCAGCCCGACAGTGATCTATGGC. It is translated as CASSPTVIYG. The full CDR3 protein reads CASSPTVIYGYTF. The chain joins TRBV27 to TRBJ1-2; tentatively, D is TRBD1 (5 bases). The CDR3 is cut off 3 residues early in the read; its end comes from the germline J gene. V was trimmed by 6 bases and J by 4 bases, leaving 12 bases between them. Germline CDR1 and CDR2: MNHEY and SMNVEV (reference sequence). The CDR3 is made up of 13 amino acids.

To note about this clone: The read ends 3 residues before the CDR3 terminus; that terminus is restored from the germline J gene. This chain links TRBV13 with TRBJ2-2; no firm D call. Per the germline V gene, CDR1 is PRHDT and CDR2 is FYEKMQ (reference sequence). V lost 0 bases, J lost 1 base, and 6 bases lay in between. This CDR3 region has 15 residues. The CDR3 loop reads CASSLGSRNTGELFF. The covered CDR3 bases are TGTGCCAGCAGCTTAGGCTCTAGGAACACCGGGGAG.

Notes on this clone: The read finishes 3 residues shy of the CDR3 end, and the germline J gene is used to complete it. This sequence joins TRBV20-1 and TRBJ1-6; TRBD1 matches 10 bases. Germline loops: CDR1 DFQATT, CDR2 SNEGSKA (reference sequence). The CDR3 covers 16 residues. V was pared by 5 bases and J by 9 bases, with 13 bases of the junction left unmatched. The CDR3 DNA, read in part, is TGCAGTGCTGAACGGGACAGGGGTGGCCCGAGTTCACCC. Protein: CSAERDRGGPSSP. The entire CDR3 reads CSAERDRGGPSSPLHF.

A remark on this clone: From the germline J gene comes the end of the CDR3, since the read stops 3 residues before it. This chain links TRBV29-1 with TRBJ2-1; TRBD1 matches at 7 bases. Germline trimming cut 3 bases from V and 7 bases from J; bases unmatched to any gene: 6. This CDR3 is 13 amino acids long. Looked up from germline, CDR1 is SQVTM and CDR2 is ANQGSEA. CDR3 protein: CSVDRDRVNEQFF. The covered CDR3 bases are TGCAGCGTTGACCGAGACAGGGTGAATGAG.

As to this clone: The CDR3 end lies 3 residues beyond the end of the read and is filled in from the germline J gene. The chain is built from TRBV20-1 and TRBJ1-2; no clear D. This CDR3 has 10 residues. The germline CDR1 and CDR2 sequences are DFQATT and SNEGSKA (reference sequence). Incomplete CDR3 DNA: TGCAGTGCTAGGACTTACGGC. Its protein is CSARTYG. The whole CDR3 protein is CSARTYGYTF.

Note on this clone: The CDR3 extends 3 residues past the end of the read, so its final part is completed from the germline J gene. This chain joins TRBV4-1 and TRBJ2-7, with D perhaps matching TRBD2 (6 bases). The germline gives CDR1 MGHRA, CDR2 YSYEKL. V shed 4 bases and J shed 2 bases, with 12 bases lying between them. The CDR3 is 14 residues long. The DNA read from the CDR3 is TGCGCCAGCAGCCCCCGGGTAGCGGCCTACGAG. It specifies CASSPRVAAYE. The entire CDR3 reads CASSPRVAAYEQYF.